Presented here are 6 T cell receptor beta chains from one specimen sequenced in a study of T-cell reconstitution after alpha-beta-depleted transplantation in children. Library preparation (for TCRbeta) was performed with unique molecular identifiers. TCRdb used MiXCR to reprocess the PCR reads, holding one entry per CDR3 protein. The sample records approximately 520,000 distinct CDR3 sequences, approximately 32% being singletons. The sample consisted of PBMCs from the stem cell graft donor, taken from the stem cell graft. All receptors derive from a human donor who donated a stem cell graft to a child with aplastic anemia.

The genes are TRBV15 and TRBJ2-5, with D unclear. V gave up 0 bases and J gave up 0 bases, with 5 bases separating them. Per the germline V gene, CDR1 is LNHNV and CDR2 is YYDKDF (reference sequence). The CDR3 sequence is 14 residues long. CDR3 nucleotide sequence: TGTGCCACCAGCAGAGAAAGGGACCAAGAGACCCAGTACTTC. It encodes CATSRERDQETQYF.

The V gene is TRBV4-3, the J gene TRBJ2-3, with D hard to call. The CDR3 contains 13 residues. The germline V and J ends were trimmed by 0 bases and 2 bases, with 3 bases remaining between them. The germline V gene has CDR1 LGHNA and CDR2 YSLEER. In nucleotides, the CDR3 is TGCGCCAGCAGCCAAGATCACACAGATACGCAGTATTTT. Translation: CASSQDHTDTQYF.

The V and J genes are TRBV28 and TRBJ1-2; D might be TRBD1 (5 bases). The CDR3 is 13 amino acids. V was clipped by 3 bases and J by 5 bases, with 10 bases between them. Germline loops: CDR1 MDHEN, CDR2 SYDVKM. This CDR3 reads CASSFRQLYGYTF. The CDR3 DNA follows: TGTGCCAGCAGTTTTAGACAGTTGTATGGCTACACCTTC.

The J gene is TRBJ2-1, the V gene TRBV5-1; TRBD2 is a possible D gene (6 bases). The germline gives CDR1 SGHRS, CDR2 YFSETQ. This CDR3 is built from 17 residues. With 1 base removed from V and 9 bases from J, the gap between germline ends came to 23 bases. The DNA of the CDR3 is TGCGCCAGCAGCTTGCTCGCTGGCGGGAACCGGCCTGGTGAGCAGTTCTTC. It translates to CASSLLAGGNRPGEQFF.

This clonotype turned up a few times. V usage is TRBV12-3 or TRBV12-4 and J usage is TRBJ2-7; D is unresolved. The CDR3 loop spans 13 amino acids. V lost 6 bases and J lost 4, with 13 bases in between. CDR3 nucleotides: TGTGCCAGCAGCATTCCGACATTTTACGAGCAGTACGTC. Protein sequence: CASSIPTFYEQYV.

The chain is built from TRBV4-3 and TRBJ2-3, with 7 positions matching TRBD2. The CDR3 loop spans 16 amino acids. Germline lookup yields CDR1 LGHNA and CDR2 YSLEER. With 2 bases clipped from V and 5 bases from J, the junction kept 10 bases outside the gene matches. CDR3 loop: CASSQSGGRSGDTQYF. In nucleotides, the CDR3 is TGCGCCAGCAGCCAATCCGGCGGGAGAAGTGGAGATACGCAGTATTTT.